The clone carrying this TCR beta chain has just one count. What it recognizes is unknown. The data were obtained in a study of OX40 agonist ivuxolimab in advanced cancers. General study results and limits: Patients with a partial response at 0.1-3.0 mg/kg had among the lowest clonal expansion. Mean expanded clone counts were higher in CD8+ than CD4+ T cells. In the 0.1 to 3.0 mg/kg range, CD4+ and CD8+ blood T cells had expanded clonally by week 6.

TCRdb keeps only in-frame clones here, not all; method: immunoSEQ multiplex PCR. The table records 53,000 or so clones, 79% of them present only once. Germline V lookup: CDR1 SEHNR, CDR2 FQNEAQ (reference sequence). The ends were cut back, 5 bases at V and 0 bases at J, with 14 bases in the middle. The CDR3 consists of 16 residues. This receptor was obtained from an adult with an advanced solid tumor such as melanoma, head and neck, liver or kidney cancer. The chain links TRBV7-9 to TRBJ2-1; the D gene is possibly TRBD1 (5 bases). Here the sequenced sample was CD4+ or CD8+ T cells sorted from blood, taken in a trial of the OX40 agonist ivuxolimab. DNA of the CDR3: TGTGCCAGCAGCCGCCAGGGCCAGAGCTCCTACAATGAGCAGTTCTTC. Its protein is CASSRQGQSSYNEQFF.